This T cell receptor (beta chain) originates from a study of neurological immune-mediated disorders. As for the cDNA, it was generated by 5'RACE with 10-nucleotide random UMIs. Sequencing of 15-18 subjects in each run yielded over 190 million TCR-beta sequences. Each CDR3 protein gets one entry after TCRdb re-called the 5' RACE reads with MiXCR. This repertoire shows 45,000 or so distinct CDR3 sequences, under 6.5% found once; its top ten account for about 0.57%. Germline-derived CDR1 and CDR2 are SGHRS and YFSETQ. The ends lost 1 base at V and 2 bases at J; junction bases unmatched: 8. The CDR3 extends over 16 amino acids. The sample holds many counts of this clonotype.

Sequencing input: CD4+ T cells from blood. This chain joins TRBV5-1 and TRBJ2-5; the match to TRBD2 covers 7 bases. This TCR came from a woman aged 40 to 55 in good health. The CDR3 nucleotides are TGCGCCAGCAGCTTGAAGGCTAGCGGTGTACAAGAGACCCAGTACTTC. It translates to CASSLKASGVQETQYF.